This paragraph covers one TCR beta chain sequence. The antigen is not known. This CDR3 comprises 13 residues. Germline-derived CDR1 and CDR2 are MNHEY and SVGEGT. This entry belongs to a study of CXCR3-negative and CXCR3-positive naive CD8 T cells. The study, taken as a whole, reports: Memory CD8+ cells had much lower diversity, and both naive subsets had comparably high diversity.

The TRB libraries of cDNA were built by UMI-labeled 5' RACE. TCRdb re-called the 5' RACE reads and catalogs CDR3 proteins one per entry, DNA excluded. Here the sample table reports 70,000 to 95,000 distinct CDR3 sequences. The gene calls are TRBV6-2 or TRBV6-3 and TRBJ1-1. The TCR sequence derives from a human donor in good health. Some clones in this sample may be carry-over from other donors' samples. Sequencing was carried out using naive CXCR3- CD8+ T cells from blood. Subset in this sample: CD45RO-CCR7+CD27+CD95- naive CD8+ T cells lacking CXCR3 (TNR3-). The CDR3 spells CASSFDLNTEAFF.